This T cell receptor beta chain originates from a study of Ad26.COV2.S vaccination and SARS-CoV-2 variants. Study as a whole: Ad26.COV2.S, an intramuscular injection, was given once or twice 56 days apart.

Worth noting for this clone: Its matching antigen is unknown.

Using immunoSEQ multiplex PCR, the repertoire was profiled, and TCRdb retains in-frame clones only, with some absent. The data contain fewer than 500,000 clones, approximately 90% of them singletons. Treatment meaning: 15 to 20 received Ad26.COV2.S at low or high dose, single or two shots; about 5 received placebo; per-sample allocation not given. Day 63 after the first injection of vaccine or placebo was the sampling time. The individual, an adult aged 18-55 years, was a donor in Boston. Expressing Wuhan-strain SARS-CoV-2 spike, an Ad26 vector served as the vaccine. The germline V gene encodes CDR1 SEHNR and CDR2 FQNEAQ (reference sequence). V lost 1 base and J lost 0, with 12 bases in between. The length of the CDR3 is 17 residues. General study findings and limits: Individuals receiving vaccine had higher spike-specific TCR breadth than placebo recipients did.

The clonotype originates from a person aged 18-65 years who received the Ad26.COV2.S COVID-19 vaccine or a placebo. The chain joins TRBV7-9 to TRBJ1-4; TRBD1 might be the D (5 bases). Here the sequenced sample was peripheral blood, taken in a trial of Ad26.COV2.S vaccine versus placebo. The CDR3 here is CASSLGSGTATNEKLFF. Written as DNA, the CDR3 is TGTGCCAGCAGCTTAGGGAGTGGGACTGCAACTAATGAAAAACTGTTTTTT.